Following are 31 T cell receptor beta chains from one sample sequenced in a study of blood T cell repertoires in COVID-19. Repertoires were generated with immunoSEQ multiplex PCR, while TCRdb's copy carries only in-frame clones and drops some. The sample has 300,000 to 450,000 clones, approximately 90% seen once. The sample taken for sequencing was PBMCs or T cells enriched from blood (not recorded which). These receptors were taken from a woman aged 18-29 years who had recovered from COVID-19.

The rearrangement links TRBV28 to TRBJ1-1; D is unclear. Per the germline V gene, CDR1 is MDHEN and CDR2 is SYDVKM. The CDR3 extends over 13 amino acids. Deletions cut 6 bases from V and 7 bases from J, with 15 bases between. DNA for the CDR3: TGTGCCAGCAGCCCTATAATGGCGGGTGAAGCTTTCTTT. The encoded protein is CASSPIMAGEAFF.

The chain has TRBV11-2 and TRBJ2-7; 7 positions agree with TRBD1. The V gene's germline CDR1 is SGHAT and CDR2 FQNNGV. V lost 4 bases and J lost 2; bases outside the gene matches: 11. The CDR3 is 16 residues long. The CDR3 reads CASSWPGTDSPYEQYF. CDR3 coding DNA: TGTGCCAGCAGCTGGCCAGGGACAGACTCTCCCTACGAGCAGTACTTC. The full variable domain, its missing parts supplied by reference TRBV11-2 and TRBJ2-7, is EAGVAQSPRYKIIEKRQSVAFWCNPISGHATLYWYQQILGQGPKLLIQFQNNGVVDDSQLPKDRFSAERLKGVDSTLKIQPAKLEDSAVYLCASSWPGTDSPYEQYFGPGTRLTVT.

This sequence joins TRBV15 and TRBJ1-2; D not certain. The CDR3 length is 13 residues. CDR1 and CDR2 (germline): LNHNV, YYDKDF (reference sequence). Trimming shortened V by 1 base and J by 5 bases, and 8 bases separated the two germline ends. The CDR3 nucleotides are TGTGCCACCAGCAGAGGAGGAAATTATGGCTACACCTTC. Residues: CATSRGGNYGYTF.

J is TRBJ1-2 and V is TRBV18; 7 bases are shared with TRBD1. V gave up 3 bases and J gave up 1 base; unmatched junction bases: 8. The CDR3 contains 16 residues. The germline CDR1 and CDR2 sequences are KGHSH and LQKENI. CDR3 in amino acids: CASSPFWTGNNYGYTF. As DNA, the CDR3 is TGTGCCAGCTCACCTTTTTGGACAGGAAATAACTATGGCTACACCTTC.

The J gene is TRBJ2-3, the V gene TRBV5-1, with TRBD1 as a possible D gene (6 bases). V gave up 4 bases and J gave up 2 bases, with 8 bases separating them. Germline V CDR1 and CDR2: SGHRS, YFSETQ. CDR3 length: 13 amino acids. CDR3 region: CASSQGITDTQYF. The CDR3 DNA reads as TGCGCCAGCAGCCAGGGGATCACAGATACGCAGTATTTT.

The chain joins TRBV18 to TRBJ2-1, with 8 bases lining up with TRBD2. Losses at the gene ends were 0 bases for V and 3 bases for J; bases not matched to a gene: 10. The CDR3 covers 18 residues. Germline values: CDR1 KGHSH, CDR2 LQKENI. The CDR3 here is CASSPPDVAGTIYNEQFF. The CDR3 DNA sequence: TGTGCCAGCTCACCACCGGACGTAGCGGGGACGATCTACAATGAGCAGTTCTTC.

The rearrangement uses TRBV4-1 and TRBJ1-1; D is unresolved. Germline CDR1 MGHRA, CDR2 YSYEKL. V lost 1 base and J 3 bases, leaving 6 bases between the germline ends. The CDR3 is made up of 13 amino acids. CDR3 in amino acids: CASSQAEDTEAFF. The DNA for the CDR3 is TGCGCCAGCAGCCAAGCTGAGGACACTGAAGCTTTCTTT.

The gene calls are TRBV5-4 and TRBJ1-1, with D possibly matching TRBD1 (5 bases). Trimming took off 6 bases at V and 10 bases at J, with 19 bases between the two ends. CDR3 length equals 13 residues. CDR1 is SGHNT and CDR2 is YYREEE in the germline V gene (reference sequence). CDR3 nucleotides: TGTGCCAGCACGCGGGGAGGGGCCGACGTAGCTTTCTTT. Amino acids: CASTRGGADVAFF.

The chain has TRBV4-1 and TRBJ1-2, with D possibly matching TRBD1 (6 bases). With 2 bases removed from V and 8 bases from J, the gap between germline ends came to 18 bases. Looked up from germline, CDR1 is MGHRA and CDR2 is YSYEKL. The CDR3 consists of 15 residues. The CDR3 here is CASSQRQGGLEGYTF. The CDR3 DNA is TGCGCCAGCAGCCAACGTCAAGGGGGATTAGAAGGCTACACCTTC.

The V call is TRBV2, the J call TRBJ2-2; 7 nucleotides align to TRBD1. The ends lost 9 bases at V and 1 base at J; junction bases unmatched: 5. There are 14 residues in the CDR3. CDR1 and CDR2 (germline): SNHLY, FYNNEI. The CDR3 DNA reads as TGTGCCAGACACCGGACAGGGAACACCGGGGAGCTGTTTTTT. It encodes CARHRTGNTGELFF.

The chain recombines TRBV25-1 with TRBJ2-2, with a tentative D call TRBD2 (5 bases). V was pared by 0 bases and J by 1 base, with 15 bases between. Per germline, CDR1 MGHDK and CDR2 SYGVNS. The CDR3 sequence is 18 residues long. The chain's CDR3 is CASSEYKGWEKNTGELFF. As DNA, the CDR3 is TGTGCCAGCAGTGAATATAAGGGTTGGGAGAAGAACACCGGGGAGCTGTTTTTT.

This clone appeared a single time. This sequence joins TRBV3-1 (or the pseudogene TRBV3-2) and TRBJ2-7, with D uncertain. Germline V lookup: CDR1 LGHDT, CDR2 YNNKEL (reference sequence). Trimming cost V 3 bases and J 3 bases, with 9 bases left between them. The CDR3 runs to 13 residues. CDR3 bases: TGTGCCAGCAGCCAGGCCCTTAACTACGAGCAGTACTTC. Translation: CASSQALNYEQYF.

The chain couples TRBV20-1 to TRBJ1-5; 8 bases match TRBD1. V lost 3 bases and J lost 2; bases outside the gene matches: 6. Germline loops: CDR1 DFQATT, CDR2 SNEGSKA (reference sequence). The CDR3 runs 15 residues. The CDR3 DNA reads TGCAGTGCTAGTAGCCTGGGACAGGGCAATCAGCCCCAGCATTTT. It codes for CSASSLGQGNQPQHF.

This chain uses TRBV11-2 with TRBJ2-3; possible D gene TRBD2, 7 bases. The CDR3 is 16 amino acids. Germline CDR1 is SGHAT and CDR2 is FQNNGV. Between the trimmed V and J ends, which lost 6 bases and 3 bases, there was a span of 19 bases. DNA of the CDR3: TGTGCCAGCAGGTCCGGGGGGCAGCGGGTTACAGATACGCAGTATTTT. Protein product: CASRSGGQRVTDTQYF.

J is TRBJ1-1 and V is TRBV5-1, with 9 nucleotides matching TRBD1. Germline-derived CDR1 and CDR2 are SGHRS and YFSETQ. The CDR3 spans 16 residues. J lost 2 bases, V lost 0 bases, and 5 bases had no gene match. The CDR3 region is CASSLAQGASNTEAFF. The CDR3 DNA reads as TGCGCCAGCAGCTTGGCACAGGGGGCGAGTAACACTGAAGCTTTCTTT. The full variable domain, in which reference TRBV5-1 and TRBJ1-1 provide the parts outside the CDR3, is KAGVTQTPRYLIKTRGQQVTLSCSPISGHRSVSWYQQTPGQGLQFLFEYFSETQRNKGNFPGRFSGRQFSNSRSEMNVSTLELGDSALYLCASSLAQGASNTEAFFGQGTRLTVV.

This clone was seen just once. This rearrangement joins TRBV18 to TRBJ2-3, with 14 bases that match TRBD2. With 0 bases clipped from V and 0 bases from J, the junction kept 2 bases outside the gene matches. Germline V gene lookup returns CDR1 KGHSH and CDR2 LQKENI. This CDR3 has 18 amino acids. CDR3 nucleotide sequence: TGTGCCAGCTCACCACCTGGACTAGCGGGGGGCAGCACAGATACGCAGTATTTT. Translated, it gives CASSPPGLAGGSTDTQYF.

This clone showed up just once. This chain links TRBV6-5 with TRBJ2-7, with TRBD1 as a possible D gene (6 bases). Trimming pared 2 bases from V and 6 bases from J, leaving 20 bases between. CDR1 is MNHEY, CDR2 SVGAGI, per germline. The CDR3 consists of 16 residues. CDR3 bases: TGTGCCAGCAGTTACCGAACGACAGGTGCTGGTGGCGAGCAGTACTTC. It yields the protein CASSYRTTGAGGEQYF.

The chain employs TRBV29-1 and TRBJ1-1; D perhaps matches TRBD1 (5 bases). V dropped 2 bases and J dropped 3 bases, with 19 bases sitting between them. Germline CDR1 SQVTM, CDR2 ANQGSEA. The CDR3 extends over 16 amino acids. CDR3: CSVERLRGLWDTEAFF. DNA for the CDR3: TGCAGCGTTGAACGTCTCCGGGGACTCTGGGACACTGAAGCTTTCTTT.

The chain recombines TRBV29-1 with TRBJ1-6, with 9 positions matching TRBD1. Germline V CDR1 and CDR2: SQVTM, ANQGSEA. The junction had 4 bases not matched to a gene; V was cut back by 4 bases and J by 9 bases. The CDR3 is made up of 13 amino acids. CDR3 in DNA: TGCAGCGTTGCCCGGGACAGGGCTTCACCCCTCCACTTT. It is translated as CSVARDRASPLHF.

J is TRBJ2-7 and V is TRBV3-1 (or the pseudogene TRBV3-2), with D possibly TRBD2 on 5 matching bases. In germline, CDR1 is LGHDT, CDR2 YNNKEL (reference sequence). The CDR3 has 14 amino acids. Deletions cut 0 bases from V and 3 bases from J, with 9 bases between. The chain's CDR3 is CASSQDIGDYEQYF. CDR3 coding DNA: TGTGCCAGCAGCCAAGATATCGGGGACTACGAGCAGTACTTC.

V and J are TRBV24-1 and TRBJ1-2; D not certain. The CDR3 contains 10 residues. V lost 4 bases and J lost 8, with 4 bases in between. Germline lookup yields CDR1 KGHDR and CDR2 SFDVKD. The CDR3 DNA is TGTGCCACCAGTGACAGGGGCTACACCTTC. This gives the protein CATSDRGYTF.

V is TRBV18 and J is TRBJ1-5, with 7 bases lining up with TRBD1. After removal of 4 bases from V and 4 bases from J, the junction contained 10 bases not matched to a gene. Germline lookup yields CDR1 KGHSH and CDR2 LQKENI. This CDR3 comprises 16 residues. In DNA form, the CDR3 reads TGTGCCAGCTCACGCACGACAGGGTCTCGAAATCAGCCCCAGCATTTT. Its protein is CASSRTTGSRNQPQHF.

This chain joins TRBV19 and TRBJ1-2; D is unresolved. Trimming took off 0 bases at V and 0 bases at J, with 8 bases between the two ends. The CDR3 runs 15 residues. The germline V gene has CDR1 LNHDA and CDR2 SQIVND (reference sequence). CDR3 protein: CASSIEHSSNYGYTF. In DNA form, the CDR3 reads TGTGCCAGTAGTATAGAGCACAGCTCTAACTATGGCTACACCTTC.

V usage is TRBV11-2 and J usage is TRBJ1-1; D unresolved. V was clipped by 2 bases and J by 6 bases, with 10 bases between them. The germline gives CDR1 SGHAT, CDR2 FQNNGV. This CDR3 contains 13 residues. Here the CDR3 DNA reads TGTGCCAGCAGCTTAATTAGAAGTGCTGAAGCTTTCTTT. This sequence encodes CASSLIRSAEAFF.

This chain uses TRBV19 with TRBJ2-7; 11 bases line up with TRBD1. Germline assignment: CDR1 LNHDA and CDR2 SQIVND (reference sequence). V lost 7 bases and J lost 3; bases outside the gene matches: 5. CDR3 length equals 14 residues. The CDR3 sequence: CASTGTGGIYEQYF. As DNA, the CDR3 is TGTGCCAGTACCGGGACAGGGGGGATCTACGAGCAGTACTTC.

This chain connects TRBV19 to TRBJ2-4; D is perhaps TRBD1 (6 bases). Per germline, CDR1 LNHDA and CDR2 SQIVND (reference sequence). V dropped 5 bases and J dropped 3 bases, with 11 bases sitting between them. The CDR3 runs 14 residues. In DNA, the CDR3 is TGTGCCAGTAGTTCCAGGGGTCACAAAAACATTCAGTACTTC. It translates to CASSSRGHKNIQYF.

The CDR3 loop reads CSASPGHSNQPQHF. In nucleotides, the CDR3 is TGCAGTGCGAGTCCGGGACATAGCAATCAGCCCCAGCATTTT. The chain employs TRBV20-1 and TRBJ1-5, with TRBD1 as a possible D gene (6 bases). Trimming took off 6 bases at V and 0 bases at J, with 12 bases between the two ends. Germline lookup yields CDR1 DFQATT and CDR2 SNEGSKA (reference sequence). This CDR3 spans 14 amino acids.

The genes are TRBV12-3 or TRBV12-4 and TRBJ2-1; D possibly corresponds to TRBD1 (6 bases). V was shortened by 7 bases and J by 9 bases, with 16 bases between the two germline ends. The CDR3 is 13 residues long. CDR3 DNA: TGTGCCAGCACCGAAACACTACAGGGTGAGCAGTTCTTC. Translation: CASTETLQGEQFF.

Remarks on this clone: Different DNA sequences within this sample yield the same CDR3. The V gene is TRBV2, the J gene TRBJ1-2, with a weak D call TRBD1 (6 bases). Germline-derived CDR1 and CDR2 are SNHLY and FYNNEI. The CDR3 runs 12 residues. The V end lost 6 bases, the J end lost 1 base, and 6 bases lay between the germline ends. As DNA, the CDR3 is TGTGCCAGCAGGGACAGTAACTATGGCTACACCTTC. Its translation: CASRDSNYGYTF.

The J gene is TRBJ1-2, the V gene TRBV29-1; D perhaps matches TRBD1 (6 bases). This CDR3 is 12 amino acids long. The germline V gene encodes CDR1 SQVTM and CDR2 ANQGSEA. V lost 4 bases, J lost 6 bases, and 12 bases lay in between. The CDR3 nucleotides are TGCAGCGTTGGAAGGCAGGGGCATGGCTACACCTTC. It codes for CSVGRQGHGYTF. Filled out from reference TRBV29-1 and TRBJ1-2, the complete variable domain reads SAVISQKPSRDICQRGTSLTIQCQVDSQVTMMFWYRQQPGQSLTLIATANQGSEATYESGFVIDKFPISRPNLTFSTLTVSNMSPEDSSIYLCSVGRQGHGYTFGSGTRLTVV.

The rearrangement links TRBV5-1 to TRBJ2-2; TRBD1 is a possible D gene (6 bases). Germline V gene lookup returns CDR1 SGHRS and CDR2 YFSETQ. V dropped 4 bases and J dropped 6 bases, with 16 bases sitting between them. This CDR3 spans 15 amino acids. The DNA of the CDR3 is TGCGCCAGCAGCACCCGGACAGTAGGAGCCGGGGAGCTGTTTTTT. This codes for CASSTRTVGAGELFF.